This T cell receptor beta chain was identified in a study of T cell responses to AZD1222 COVID-19 vaccine (dated by TCRdb to about 2021). About the investigation overall: AZD1222 recipients whose second dose came at about 4 weeks and those whose second dose came at about 12 weeks were combined into one group, since spike-specific TCR depth and breadth did not differ between the two schedules. A total of 230 or so trial participants underwent TCR sequencing, of whom about 210 received two doses of AZD1222 and some 26 received two doses of the MenACWY control vaccine. Trial participants were enrolled by age into 18-55, 56-69 and 70-plus year subgroups, with roughly 160, 29 and 62 TCR-sequenced participants respectively.

CDR1 and CDR2 were assigned from the germline V gene as MRHNA and SNTAGT. Taken from cysteine to phenylalanine, the CDR3 has 15 residues. Left in the record is the CDR3 DNA by itself, 45 bases read in frame from the first base. V and J are truncated by 0 bases and 8 bases respectively, leaving an intervening sequence of 16 bases. What the time point label conveys for this sample: baseline before first vaccination. Samples from vaccinated people were obtained from the UK trials COV001 and COV002, which included a single-blind randomized controlled phase 2/3 trial of AZD1222 (ChAdOx1 nCoV-19) in healthy adults. For TCRbeta chain sequencing, PBMC samples from trial participants were taken at day 0 and at day 28 after the second dose. This clone was seen a few times. Which antigen it targets is not known. Qualities for individual bases were not recorded, and no much larger clone is one base off. The CDR3 regions of human TCRbeta chains were subjected to immunosequencing. Regarding the original processing steps: TCRs in the repertoires were matched against a reference library of SARS-CoV-2-specific TCRs that had been generated with the MIRA antigen-specificity platform. Breadth was defined as the fraction of unique TCRs that were SARS-CoV-2-associated. Depth was defined as the fraction of total T cells that were SARS-CoV-2-associated. Using the MIRA data, each spike-specific TCR was assigned both to the spike region to which the TCR was reactive and to a CD4 or CD8 class. Log10-transformed breadth and depth values were compared by one-way ANOVA with Sidak's multiple comparisons tests. TCRdb's version of the immuneACCESS table is confined to in-frame rearrangements and falls short of the full clone set. An unresolved V gene accounts for under half of the shortfall where checked; the remainder is of unknown origin. The DNA gave D and trimming, while V, J and clone size come from that table. In all, the sample holds about 120,000 clones, and roughly 90% of those were seen once. Clones ranked in the top ten supply roughly 3.5% of the sample.

Here is what the overall study found, with its caveats: The whole spike protein was spanned by vaccine-associated CD4 TCRs, and dominant responses were seen in regions 160-218 and 743-854. After two AZD1222 doses, spike-specific TCR breadth and depth were significantly higher than at day 0 and than in MenACWY recipients. Most participants were white British and females outnumbered males, and the authors suggested that clonal diversity may have been underestimated. Nearly half of unique spike-specific TCRs reportedly recognized epitopes outside regions mutated in the B.1.351 and B.1.1.7 variants. Only 5 to 7 AZD1222 recipients were SARS-CoV-2 seropositive at baseline, limiting conclusions about previously exposed vaccinees. Because no samples from the day 14 peak response were available, repertoires could be characterized only after the peak T cell response. In the small 56-69-year group, the increase in depth fell short of significance, most likely because of low power.

The material sequenced was peripheral blood, taken on day 0 of AZD1222 vaccination. This receptor was identified in an adult in good health. Recombination joined TRBV6-4 with TRBJ1-2; the D gene is perhaps TRBD1, from 6 matching bases. DNA sequence: TGTGCCAGCAGTGACTCTGGCAGGGGAACGCAGGGCTACACCTTC. It is translated as CASSDSGRGTQGYTF.